Below are 25 T cell receptor beta chains sequenced from a single sample in a study of T cell changes during pregnancy in multiple sclerosis. The data were produced by immunoSEQ multiplex PCR, yet TCRdb's version contains in-frame clones alone and is incomplete. The sample consists of over 60,000 clones, approximately 90% of them appearing once. The material was peripheral blood, obtained in the first trimester of pregnancy. These receptors all stem from a female donor with multiple sclerosis, enrolled in a pregnancy study.

The V call is TRBV19, the J call TRBJ2-2; the D is unclear. The V end was cut by 10 bases, the J end by 4 bases, with 13 bases between. CDR1 is LNHDA, CDR2 SQIVND, per germline (reference sequence). CDR3 length: 13 amino acids. DNA for the CDR3: TGTGCCACCACATCCGTTCTCACCGGGGAGCTGTTTTTT. Its translation: CATTSVLTGELFF.

The chain carries TRBV7-9 and TRBJ2-3; D is unclear. Trimming pared 8 bases from V and 5 bases from J, leaving 11 bases between. The CDR3 consists of 12 residues. CDR1 SEHNR and CDR2 FQNEAQ come from the germline V gene (reference sequence). The CDR3: CASERPKDTQYF. CDR3 sequence (DNA): TGTGCCAGCGAGCGACCTAAAGATACGCAGTATTTT.

This clone was counted at least ten times. The chain has TRBV6-6 and TRBJ1-1; a weak D match, TRBD1 (5 bases). Trimming removed 0 bases at V and 1 base at J, with 6 bases between. There are 14 residues in the CDR3. Germline V CDR1 and CDR2: MNHNY, SVGAGI (reference sequence). The CDR3 spells CASSYSTANTEAFF. Here the CDR3 DNA reads TGTGCCAGCAGTTACTCGACAGCGAACACTGAAGCTTTCTTT.

The chain joins TRBV7-9 to TRBJ2-2; TRBD1 is a possible D gene (6 bases). V was trimmed by 5 bases and J by 5 bases, leaving 15 bases between them. The CDR3 contains 15 residues. Germline V gene sequence: CDR1 SEHNR, CDR2 FQNEAQ (reference sequence). In DNA, the CDR3 is TGTGCCAGCAGCCGATCCCAGGGGTGGACCGGGGAGCTGTTTTTT. Amino acid sequence: CASSRSQGWTGELFF.

This chain connects TRBV5-4 to TRBJ1-2; 8 bases are shared with TRBD1. This CDR3 comprises 15 residues. CDR1 and CDR2 (germline): SGHNT, YYREEE (reference sequence). J was trimmed by 8 bases and V by 1 base; bases with no gene match: 10. Here the CDR3 reads CASSLPRTGLEGYTF. The CDR3 DNA is TGTGCCAGCAGCTTGCCTAGGACAGGGCTCGAAGGCTACACCTTC.

In this sample, this clone turned up once. The chain couples TRBV5-6 to TRBJ2-2; D is undetermined. Germline CDR1 is SGHDT and CDR2 is YYEEEE. V gave up 7 bases and J gave up 4 bases, with 11 bases separating them. The CDR3 has 13 amino acids. CDR3 sequence (DNA): TGTGCCAGCCATCGCACTTCCACCGGGGAGCTGTTTTTT. This sequence encodes CASHRTSTGELFF. The whole variable domain, filled in from reference TRBV5-6 and TRBJ2-2, reads DAGVTQSPTHLIKTRGQQVTLRCSPKSGHDTVSWYQQALGQGPQFIFQYYEEEERQRGNFPDRFSGHQFPNYSSELNVNALLLGDSALYLCASHRTSTGELFFGEGSRLTVL.

The chain uses TRBV29-1 and TRBJ2-1; TRBD2 aligns across 10 bases. V shed 5 bases, J shed 2 bases, and the junction held 6 bases outside the gene matches. Germline lookup yields CDR1 SQVTM and CDR2 ANQGSEA. The CDR3 spans 15 residues. CDR3 region: CSVPLAGAPYNEQFF. CDR3 coding DNA: TGCAGCGTTCCTCTAGCGGGAGCCCCCTACAATGAGCAGTTCTTC.

V is TRBV11-3 and J is TRBJ2-3, with 11 positions matching TRBD1. The J segment lost 3 bases and the V segment lost 5 bases, leaving 16 bases of the junction unmatched. The CDR3 length is 19 residues. Per the germline V gene, CDR1 is SGHNT and CDR2 is YENEEA. The CDR3 protein is CASSLRSGTGGRGTDTQYF. The CDR3 DNA sequence: TGTGCCAGCAGCCTCCGATCCGGGACAGGGGGGCGCGGGACAGATACGCAGTATTTT.

This clone has more than one count but fewer than ten. The V gene is TRBV4-2, the J gene TRBJ1-6; a possible D gene is TRBD1 (5 bases). Germline V lookup: CDR1 LGHNA, CDR2 YNFKEQ. The CDR3 is 15 amino acids. Trimming removed 4 bases at V and 7 bases at J, with 14 bases between. CDR3 region: CASSPWGVENSPLHF. CDR3 DNA: TGTGCCAGCAGCCCTTGGGGGGTGGAGAATTCACCCCTCCACTTT.

The chain couples TRBV5-4 to TRBJ2-5, with TRBD2 matching 10 bases. Germline loops: CDR1 SGHNT, CDR2 YYREEE (reference sequence). This CDR3 is built from 15 residues. Trimming removed 4 bases from V and 5 bases from J; junction bases left unmatched: 8. The CDR3 coding sequence is TGTGCCAGCAGCATTGGACTAGCGGTGGGGGAGACCCAGTACTTC. Amino acid sequence: CASSIGLAVGETQYF.

This chain links TRBV5-1 with TRBJ1-1; 7 nucleotides align to TRBD1. Per the germline V gene, CDR1 is SGHRS and CDR2 is YFSETQ. The CDR3 length is 15 residues. Trimming at V came to 4 bases and at J to 0 bases, leaving 6 bases not matched to a gene. CDR3 in amino acids: CASSPRGSLNTEAFF. The CDR3 bases are TGCGCCAGCAGCCCCAGGGGGTCCCTGAACACTGAAGCTTTCTTT.

Details on this clone: In the same sample, other DNA sequences code for this CDR3. The chain links TRBV6-5 to TRBJ2-7; 7 bases match TRBD2. The trim removed 0 bases at V and 0 bases at J, leaving 5 bases unmatched. The CDR3 is 16 amino acids. Germline CDR1 reads MNHEY; CDR2 reads SVGAGI. The CDR3 loop is CASSYSTGGSSYEQYF. The CDR3 region has the DNA TGTGCCAGCAGTTACTCTACCGGGGGGAGCTCCTACGAGCAGTACTTC.

The rearrangement joins TRBV12-5 to TRBJ2-1; TRBD2 matches 9 bases. There are 16 residues in the CDR3. The V gene end was trimmed by 2 bases and the J gene end by 9 bases; junction bases not matched to a gene: 11. From germline, CDR1 is LGHNT and CDR2 FRNRAP. CDR3: CASGLSVAGDGGEQFF. CDR3 coding DNA: TGTGCTAGTGGTTTGTCGGTAGCGGGAGATGGTGGTGAGCAGTTCTTC.

This clone is a singleton in its sample. The genes are TRBV19 and TRBJ1-2; maybe TRBD1 (6 bases). From germline, CDR1 is LNHDA and CDR2 SQIVND (reference sequence). The V end was cut by 1 base, the J end by 7 bases, with 10 bases between. CDR3 size: 13 residues. DNA of the CDR3: TGTGCCAGTAGTATAGCGGGGGGCCTTGGCTACACCTTC. As protein: CASSIAGGLGYTF.

The rearrangement uses TRBV14 and TRBJ1-5, with 9 bases lining up with TRBD1. The junction had 12 bases not matched to a gene; V was cut back by 4 bases and J by 11 bases. The CDR3 extends over 15 amino acids. The V gene's germline CDR1 is SGHDN and CDR2 FVKESK. CDR3 coding DNA: TGTGCCAGCAGCCGGGGACAGGGTGGGGTCGGGACCCAGCATTTT. Translation: CASSRGQGGVGTQHF.

The chain combines TRBV5-4 with TRBJ1-2, with TRBD1 identical over 9 bases. V lost 5 bases and J lost 5; bases outside the gene matches: 13. Germline CDR1 and CDR2: SGHNT and YYREEE (reference sequence). The CDR3 loop spans 16 amino acids. The CDR3 DNA reads TGTGCCAGCAGAAAGAGACCGGGACAGGGTTTTTATGGCTACACCTTC. It specifies CASRKRPGQGFYGYTF.

The V call is TRBV7-3, the J call TRBJ2-1, with 13 bases lining up with TRBD2. The germline gives CDR1 SGHTA, CDR2 FQGTGA. The CDR3 consists of 19 residues. V shed 6 bases and J 0 bases; nucleotides not matched to a gene: 11. The CDR3 reads CASSSGTSGVKSSYNEQFF. The CDR3, as DNA: TGTGCCAGCAGTTCCGGGACTAGCGGGGTAAAAAGCTCCTACAATGAGCAGTTCTTC.

The V and J genes are TRBV7-6 and TRBJ2-1; 9 nucleotides match TRBD2. The trim removed 1 base at V and 3 bases at J, leaving 7 bases unmatched. There are 17 residues in the CDR3. Germline lookup yields CDR1 SGHVS and CDR2 FNYEAQ. CDR3 amino acids: CASSLDPVAGVYNEQFF. DNA for the CDR3: TGTGCCAGCAGCTTAGATCCGGTAGCGGGAGTCTACAATGAGCAGTTCTTC.

This clone was counted a few times. This chain links TRBV2 with TRBJ2-4; D not resolved. In germline, CDR1 is SNHLY, CDR2 FYNNEI. V dropped 6 bases and J dropped 6 bases, with 6 bases sitting between them. The CDR3 spans 11 residues. The CDR3 region has the DNA TGTGCCAGCAGAGTACTAAACATTCAGTACTTC. Its protein is CASRVLNIQYF. Drawing the rest from reference TRBV2 and TRBJ2-4, the complete variable domain is EPEVTQTPSHQVTQMGQEVILRCVPISNHLYFYWYRQILGQKVEFLVSFYNNEISEKSEIFDDQFSVERPDGSNFTLKIRSTKLEDSAMYFCASRVLNIQYFGAGTRLSVL.

The chain uses TRBV19 and TRBJ1-5; 9 nucleotides line up with TRBD1. Looked up from germline, CDR1 is LNHDA and CDR2 is SQIVND (reference sequence). There are 16 residues in the CDR3. J was trimmed by 6 bases and V by 8 bases; bases with no gene match: 14. CDR3 sequence: CASALLHGTGRQPQHF. CDR3 nucleotides: TGTGCCAGTGCCCTACTCCACGGGACAGGGCGTCAGCCCCAGCATTTT.

The rearrangement joins TRBV19 to TRBJ1-5, with D possibly TRBD1 on 6 matching bases. CDR3 length equals 15 residues. V lost 7 bases to trimming and J lost 2 bases, with 15 bases between them. Per the germline V gene, CDR1 is LNHDA and CDR2 is SQIVND (reference sequence). CDR3 sequence reads: CASNWAGERNQPQHF. CDR3 nucleotides: TGTGCCAGTAATTGGGCAGGGGAGCGCAATCAGCCCCAGCATTTT. The entire variable domain, with the rest obtained from reference TRBV19 and TRBJ1-5, is as follows: DGGITQSPKYLFRKEGQNVTLSCEQNLNHDAMYWYRQDPGQGLRLIYYSQIVNDFQKGDIAEGYSVSREKKESFPLTVTSAQKNPTAFYLCASNWAGERNQPQHFGDGTRLSIL.

The chain uses TRBV16 and TRBJ2-1, with 10 bases lining up with TRBD2. The germline V gene encodes CDR1 KGHSY and CDR2 FQNENV. Unmatched junction bases numbered 8, after V lost 6 bases and J lost 9 bases. The CDR3 has 14 amino acids. This CDR3 is CASSPSGSFREQFF. In DNA form, the CDR3 reads TGTGCCAGCAGTCCTAGCGGGAGCTTCCGTGAGCAGTTCTTC.

CDR3 sequence reads: CASSLREVRRITEAFF. CDR3 DNA: TGTGCCAGCAGCTTGAGAGAGGTCAGGAGGATCACTGAAGCTTTCTTT. The chain links TRBV5-6 to TRBJ1-1, with unresolved D. The CDR3 loop spans 16 amino acids. V lost 1 base to trimming and J lost 4 bases, with 17 bases between them. The germline CDR1 and CDR2 sequences are SGHDT and YYEEEE.

This chain uses TRBV6-5 with TRBJ1-3; 8 nucleotides line up with TRBD1. CDR1 MNHEY and CDR2 SVGAGI come from the germline V gene. The CDR3 loop spans 15 amino acids. V dropped 0 bases and J dropped 8; count of bases not matched to a gene: 6. The DNA for the CDR3 is TGTGCCAGCAGTTACTCCGGACAGGGCAGACACACCATATATTTT. It specifies CASSYSGQGRHTIYF.

The chain recombines TRBV7-9 with TRBJ1-1, with no clear D. This CDR3 is 17 amino acids long. V was clipped by 5 bases and J by 4 bases, with 23 bases between them. Germline values: CDR1 SEHNR, CDR2 FQNEAQ (reference sequence). CDR3 nucleotide sequence: TGTGCCAGCAGCCCTAACGTTAAGACGGGAAAGGGCACTGAAGCTTTCTTT. It codes for CASSPNVKTGKGTEAFF.